This T cell receptor (beta chain) originates from a study of T cell changes during pregnancy in multiple sclerosis. Germline CDR1 is SEHNR and CDR2 is FQNEAQ (reference sequence). V dropped 3 bases and J dropped 3; count of bases not matched to a gene: 2. The CDR3 sequence is 13 residues long. The repertoire was sequenced with immunoSEQ multiplex PCR; TCRdb's copy has only in-frame clones and lacks some. The sample records over 45,000 clones, roughly nine tenths being singletons. Here the sequenced sample was CD4+ T cells from peripheral blood mononuclear cells, taken in the second trimester of pregnancy. This rearrangement joins TRBV7-9 to TRBJ2-7, with 7 bases that match TRBD2. The receptor's source is a female donor with multiple sclerosis, enrolled in a pregnancy study. CDR3 sequence: CASSFGGVYEQYF. The CDR3 nucleotides read TGTGCCAGCAGCTTTGGGGGGGTCTACGAGCAGTACTTC.